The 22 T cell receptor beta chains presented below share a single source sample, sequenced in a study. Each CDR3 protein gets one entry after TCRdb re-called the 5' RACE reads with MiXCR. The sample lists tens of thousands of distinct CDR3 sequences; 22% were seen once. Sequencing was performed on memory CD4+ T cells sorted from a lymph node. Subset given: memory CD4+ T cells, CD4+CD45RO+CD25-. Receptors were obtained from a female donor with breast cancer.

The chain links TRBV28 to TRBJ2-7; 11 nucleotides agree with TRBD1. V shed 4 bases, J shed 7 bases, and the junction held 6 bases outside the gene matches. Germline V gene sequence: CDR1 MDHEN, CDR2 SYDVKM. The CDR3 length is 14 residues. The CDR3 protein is CASSSGQGAREQYF. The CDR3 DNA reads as TGTGCCAGCAGTTCAGGACAGGGGGCACGAGAGCAGTACTTC.

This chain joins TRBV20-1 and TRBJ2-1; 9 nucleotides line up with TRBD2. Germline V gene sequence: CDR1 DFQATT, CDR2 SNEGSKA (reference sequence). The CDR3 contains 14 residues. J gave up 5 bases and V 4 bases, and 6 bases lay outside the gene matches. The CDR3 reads CSANPTSGNNEQFF. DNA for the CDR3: TGCAGTGCTAACCCGACTAGCGGAAACAATGAGCAGTTCTTC.

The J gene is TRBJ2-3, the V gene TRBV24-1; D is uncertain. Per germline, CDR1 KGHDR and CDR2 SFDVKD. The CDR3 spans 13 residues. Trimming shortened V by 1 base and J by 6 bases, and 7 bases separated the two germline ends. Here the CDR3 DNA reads TGTGCCACCAGTGATTTTTTGTGGGATACGCAGTATTTT. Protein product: CATSDFLWDTQYF.

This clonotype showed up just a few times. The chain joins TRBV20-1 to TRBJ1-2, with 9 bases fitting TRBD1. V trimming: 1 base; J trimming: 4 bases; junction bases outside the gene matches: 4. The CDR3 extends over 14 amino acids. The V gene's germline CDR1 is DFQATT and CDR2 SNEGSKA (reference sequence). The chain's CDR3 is CSARGDREAYGYTF. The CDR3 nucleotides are TGCAGTGCTAGAGGGGACAGGGAGGCCTATGGCTACACCTTC.

CDR3: CASSPYGGTQYF. CDR3 DNA: TGTGCCAGCAGCCCCTACGGGGGGACCCAGTACTTC. This rearrangement joins TRBV7-3 to TRBJ2-5; tentative D call: TRBD2 (6 bases). V was shortened by 5 bases and J by 7 bases, with 11 bases between the two germline ends. The CDR3 spans 12 residues. Germline V gene sequence: CDR1 SGHTA, CDR2 FQGTGA.

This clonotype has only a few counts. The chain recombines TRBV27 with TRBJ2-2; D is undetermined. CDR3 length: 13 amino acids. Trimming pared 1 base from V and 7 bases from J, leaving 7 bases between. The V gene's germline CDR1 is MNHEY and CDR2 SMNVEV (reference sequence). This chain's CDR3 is CASSLWESGELFF. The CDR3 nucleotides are TGTGCCAGCAGTTTATGGGAAAGCGGGGAGCTGTTTTTT.

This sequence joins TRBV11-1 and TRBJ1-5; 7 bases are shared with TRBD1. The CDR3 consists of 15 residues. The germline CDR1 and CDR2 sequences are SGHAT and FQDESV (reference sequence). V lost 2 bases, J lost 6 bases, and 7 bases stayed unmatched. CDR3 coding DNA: TGTGCCAGCAGCTTACGACAGGGAATAAGTCAGCCCCAGCATTTT. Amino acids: CASSLRQGISQPQHF.

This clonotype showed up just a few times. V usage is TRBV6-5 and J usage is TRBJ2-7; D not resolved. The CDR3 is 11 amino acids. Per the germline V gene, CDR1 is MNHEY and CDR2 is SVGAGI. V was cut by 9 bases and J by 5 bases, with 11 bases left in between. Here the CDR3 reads CASEHLNEQYF. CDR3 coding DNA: TGTGCCAGTGAGCACCTTAACGAGCAGTACTTC.

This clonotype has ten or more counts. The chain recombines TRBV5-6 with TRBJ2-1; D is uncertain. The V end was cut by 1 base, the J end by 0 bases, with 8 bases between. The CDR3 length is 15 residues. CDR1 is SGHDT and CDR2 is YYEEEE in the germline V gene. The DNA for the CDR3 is TGTGCCAGCAGCTTGACCACCTTCTCCTACAATGAGCAGTTCTTC. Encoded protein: CASSLTTFSYNEQFF.

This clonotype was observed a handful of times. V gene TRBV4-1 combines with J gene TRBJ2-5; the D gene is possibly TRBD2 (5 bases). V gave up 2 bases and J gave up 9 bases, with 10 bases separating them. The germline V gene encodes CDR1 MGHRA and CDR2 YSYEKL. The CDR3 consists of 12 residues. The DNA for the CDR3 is TGCGCCAGCAGCCAAATCGGGGAAGCCCAGTACTTC. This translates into CASSQIGEAQYF.

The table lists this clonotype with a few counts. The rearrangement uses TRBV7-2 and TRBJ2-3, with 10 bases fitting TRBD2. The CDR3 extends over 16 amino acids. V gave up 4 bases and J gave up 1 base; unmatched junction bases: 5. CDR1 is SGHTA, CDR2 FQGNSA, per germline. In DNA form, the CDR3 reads TGTGCCAGCAGCTATAGAGCGGGAGGGGGCACAGATACGCAGTATTTT. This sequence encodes CASSYRAGGGTDTQYF.

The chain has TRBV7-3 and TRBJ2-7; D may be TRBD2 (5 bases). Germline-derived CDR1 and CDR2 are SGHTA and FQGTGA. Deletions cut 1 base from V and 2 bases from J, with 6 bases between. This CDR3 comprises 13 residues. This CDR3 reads CASSLNGAYEQYF. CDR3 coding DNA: TGTGCCAGCAGCTTAAACGGGGCCTACGAGCAGTACTTC.

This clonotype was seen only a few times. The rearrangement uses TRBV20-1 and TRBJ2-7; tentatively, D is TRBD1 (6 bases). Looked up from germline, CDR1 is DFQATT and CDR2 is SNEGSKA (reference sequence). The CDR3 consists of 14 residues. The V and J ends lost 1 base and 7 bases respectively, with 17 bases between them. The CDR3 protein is CSARVVGALREQYF. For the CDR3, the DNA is TGCAGTGCTAGAGTCGTGGGGGCGCTCCGGGAGCAGTACTTC.

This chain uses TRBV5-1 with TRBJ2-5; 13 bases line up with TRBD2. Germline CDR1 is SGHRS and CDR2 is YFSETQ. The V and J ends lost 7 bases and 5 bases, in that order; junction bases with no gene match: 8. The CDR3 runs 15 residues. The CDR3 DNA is TGCGCCAGCGGCCGACTAGCGGGAGGATCTGAGACCCAGTACTTC. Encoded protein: CASGRLAGGSETQYF.

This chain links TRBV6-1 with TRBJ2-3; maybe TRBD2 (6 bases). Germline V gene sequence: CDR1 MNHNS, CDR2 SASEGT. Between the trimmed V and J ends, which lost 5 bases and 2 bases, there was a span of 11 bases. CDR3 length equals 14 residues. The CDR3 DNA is TGTGCCAGCAGTACCGGGACTTCCACAGATACGCAGTATTTT. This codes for CASSTGTSTDTQYF.

The CDR3 bases are TGTGCCAGCACCAAACCAGGGTACTCTTACAATGAGCAGTTCTTC. This codes for CASTKPGYSYNEQFF. The rearrangement links TRBV6-5 to TRBJ2-1; D may be TRBD1 (5 bases). CDR1 and CDR2 (germline): MNHEY, SVGAGI. The V and J ends lost 7 bases and 4 bases respectively, with 17 bases between them. The CDR3 contains 15 residues.

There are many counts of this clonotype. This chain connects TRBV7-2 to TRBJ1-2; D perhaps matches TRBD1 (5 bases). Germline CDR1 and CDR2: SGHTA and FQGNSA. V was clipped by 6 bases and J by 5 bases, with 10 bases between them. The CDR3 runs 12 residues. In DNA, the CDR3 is TGTGCCAGCAGATATGCAGGGTATGGCTACACCTTC. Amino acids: CASRYAGYGYTF.

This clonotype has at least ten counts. The CDR3 protein is CASSLAQVSQNQPQHF. The CDR3 DNA is TGTGCCAGCAGCTTAGCGCAGGTCAGCCAGAATCAGCCCCAGCATTTT. J is TRBJ1-5 and V is TRBV7-8; D ambiguous. Germline V gives CDR1 SGHVS, CDR2 FQNEAQ. With 0 bases removed from V and 4 bases from J, the gap between germline ends came to 13 bases. The CDR3 is 16 residues long.

CDR3 protein: CASSAPGQGLTEAFF. The CDR3 DNA sequence: TGTGCCAGCAGTGCTCCGGGACAGGGGCTCACTGAAGCTTTCTTT. The rearrangement uses TRBV6-2 or TRBV6-3 and TRBJ1-1; 10 bases agree with TRBD1. CDR3 length: 15 residues. V trimming: 5 bases; J trimming: 4 bases; junction bases outside the gene matches: 7. Germline V gives CDR1 MNHEY, CDR2 SVGEGT.

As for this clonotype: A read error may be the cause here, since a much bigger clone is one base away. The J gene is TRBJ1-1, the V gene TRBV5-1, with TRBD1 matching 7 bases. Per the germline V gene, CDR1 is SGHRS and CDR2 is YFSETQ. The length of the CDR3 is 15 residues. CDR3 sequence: CDSSAGQGVVAEAFF. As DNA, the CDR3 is TGCGACAGCAGCGCGGGGCAGGGGGTTGTTGCTGAAGCTTTCTTT.

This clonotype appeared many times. The chain's CDR3 is CASSQGYSKTYEQYF. DNA of the CDR3: TGTGCCAGCAGCCAGGGATACTCCAAGACCTACGAGCAGTACTTC. The rearrangement links TRBV7-2 to TRBJ2-7; perhaps TRBD1 as D (5 bases). The CDR3 consists of 15 residues. Deletions cut 5 bases from V and 2 bases from J, with 16 bases between. Germline V lookup: CDR1 SGHTA, CDR2 FQGNSA.

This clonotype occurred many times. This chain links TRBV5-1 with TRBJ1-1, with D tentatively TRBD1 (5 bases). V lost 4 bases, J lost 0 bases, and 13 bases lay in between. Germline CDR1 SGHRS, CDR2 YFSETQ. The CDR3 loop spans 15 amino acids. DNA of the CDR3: TGCGCCAGCAGCCCCGAACAGGCCATGAACACTGAAGCTTTCTTT. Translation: CASSPEQAMNTEAFF. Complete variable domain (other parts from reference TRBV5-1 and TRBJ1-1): KAGVTQTPRYLIKTRGQQVTLSCSPISGHRSVSWYQQTPGQGLQFLFEYFSETQRNKGNFPGRFSGRQFSNSRSEMNVSTLELGDSALYLCASSPEQAMNTEAFFGQGTRLTVV.